This section outlines one T cell receptor beta chain sequence together with its context. What it binds is unknown. Germline assignment: CDR1 SGHVS and CDR2 FQNEAQ. The ends were cut back, 2 bases at V and 0 bases at J, with 13 bases in the middle. The CDR3 length is 16 residues. The data derive from a study of T cell repertoires in cytomegalovirus infection. Study context: A matching HLA type, together with CMV infection, was signaled by public TCR beta signatures.

General observations from the study: HLA-C-restricted CMV clonotypes gave the most frequent clonotype in two of eight donors. The study identified carriers of CMV plus the relevant HLA from cumulative public TCR beta family frequency.

TCRdb reprocessed the reads with MiXCR, giving one entry per CDR3 protein. The table has more than 150,000 distinct CDR3 sequences, 28% seen once. The specimen sequenced was PBMCs. This receptor was taken from a human donor in good health (CMV status not recorded). Some clones in this sample may be carry-over from other donors' samples. The J gene is TRBJ1-2, the V gene TRBV7-8; D not resolved. DNA of the CDR3: TGTGCCAGCAGCTTATTCCGCGGACGGACTAACTATGGCTACACCTTC. Translating gives CASSLFRGRTNYGYTF. The complete variable domain, with remaining parts taken from reference TRBV7-8 and TRBJ1-2, reads GAGVSQSPRYKVAKRGQDVALRCDPISGHVSLFWYQQALGQGPEFLTYFQNEAQLDKSGLPSDRFFAERPEGSVSTLKIQRTQQEDSAVYLCASSLFRGRTNYGYTFGSGTRLTVV.